The 30 T cell receptor beta chains below were found in one sample sequenced in a study of shared clonotypes between healthy human individuals. Measured with immunoSEQ multiplex PCR; TCRdb has only the in-frame clones, and not every one. This table holds 2 million to 2.5 million clones, almost 96% found once. Input material: naive CD4+ T cells sorted from blood. Subset here: CD45RA+ positively selected. The receptors here all came from a man aged 18 to 30 in good health.

The rearrangement uses TRBV10-3 and TRBJ1-2, with TRBD1 as a possible D gene (6 bases). Trimming pared 4 bases from V and 2 bases from J, leaving 11 bases between. Germline V lookup: CDR1 ENHRY, CDR2 SYGVKD. CDR3 length: 14 residues. The CDR3 sequence: CAISALQGNYGYTF. The DNA for the CDR3 is TGTGCCATCAGTGCGTTACAGGGAAACTATGGCTACACCTTC.

The chain couples TRBV19 to TRBJ1-5; D remains ambiguous. V shed 7 bases and J shed 1 base, with 14 bases lying between them. The CDR3 loop spans 15 amino acids. Germline V gene sequence: CDR1 LNHDA, CDR2 SQIVND (reference sequence). CDR3 DNA sequence: TGTGCCAGTACCCCGACTCTGGGGAGCAATCAGCCCCAGCATTTT. As protein: CASTPTLGSNQPQHF. Looking up the rest from reference TRBV19 and TRBJ1-5 gives the full variable domain: DGGITQSPKYLFRKEGQNVTLSCEQNLNHDAMYWYRQDPGQGLRLIYYSQIVNDFQKGDIAEGYSVSREKKESFPLTVTSAQKNPTAFYLCASTPTLGSNQPQHFGDGTRLSIL.

The sample holds one count of this clone. The genes are TRBV7-2 and TRBJ2-1; the match to TRBD1 covers 10 bases. After removal of 5 bases from V and 0 bases from J, the junction contained 13 bases not matched to a gene. The CDR3 runs 19 residues. Germline assignment: CDR1 SGHTA and CDR2 FQGNSA. CDR3 in DNA: TGTGCCAGCAGCCCAACGAGGACAGGGGGAGTACTCTCCTACAATGAGCAGTTCTTC. Translation gives CASSPTRTGGVLSYNEQFF.

To note about this clone: Additional DNA sequences in this sample encode the identical CDR3. J is TRBJ1-1 and V is TRBV7-9, with D unclear. The CDR3 sequence is 14 residues long. V lost 1 base and J lost 1, with 7 bases in between. Germline CDR1 reads SEHNR; CDR2 reads FQNEAQ (reference sequence). In DNA form, the CDR3 reads TGTGCCAGCAGCTTAGGGCAGGCGAACACTGAAGCTTTCTTT. Translated: CASSLGQANTEAFF.

This chain uses TRBV6-6 with TRBJ2-7; D is perhaps TRBD2 (5 bases). Germline loops: CDR1 MNHNY, CDR2 SVGAGI (reference sequence). The CDR3 consists of 15 residues. The V gene lost 6 bases and the J gene lost 3 bases, with 18 bases spanning the gap. CDR3: CASSPRPSINYEQYF. CDR3 sequence (DNA): TGTGCCAGCAGCCCTAGGCCTAGCATCAACTACGAGCAGTACTTC.

This rearrangement joins TRBV4-1 to TRBJ1-4; D gene unclear. CDR3 length: 18 amino acids. Trimming shortened V by 0 bases and J by 0 bases, and 14 bases separated the two germline ends. Looked up from germline, CDR1 is MGHRA and CDR2 is YSYEKL. CDR3: CASSQDDPNAATNEKLFF. CDR3 DNA sequence: TGCGCCAGCAGCCAAGACGACCCCAACGCAGCAACTAATGAAAAACTGTTTTTT.

The genes are TRBV2 and TRBJ1-1; no clear D gene. The CDR3 totals 14 residues. Trimming stripped 3 bases from V and 1 base from J, with 9 bases between. Germline assignment: CDR1 SNHLY and CDR2 FYNNEI. CDR3 DNA sequence: TGTGCCAGCAGTGACTTCGCCAAGAACACTGAAGCTTTCTTT. The encoded protein is CASSDFAKNTEAFF.

The rearrangement joins TRBV29-1 to TRBJ1-2; 12 bases fit TRBD1. The germline V gene encodes CDR1 SQVTM and CDR2 ANQGSEA. V shed 5 bases, J shed 4 bases, and the junction held 11 bases outside the gene matches. There are 16 residues in the CDR3. CDR3 in amino acids: CSVRGTGGALGYGYTF. CDR3 DNA sequence: TGCAGCGTTCGCGGGACAGGGGGCGCGTTGGGCTATGGCTACACCTTC.

V and J are TRBV6-5 and TRBJ1-3, with TRBD1 matching 8 bases. The germline gives CDR1 MNHEY, CDR2 SVGAGI. The CDR3 extends over 15 amino acids. V shed 6 bases, J shed 4 bases, and the junction held 8 bases outside the gene matches. Here the CDR3 reads CASRGDRGRGNTIYF. As DNA, the CDR3 is TGTGCCAGCAGGGGAGACAGGGGTAGGGGAAACACCATATATTTT.

The CDR3 here is CASSPGLANGEQFF. The CDR3, as DNA: TGTGCCAGCAGCCCCGGACTAGCGAACGGTGAGCAGTTCTTC. The rearrangement uses TRBV11-3 and TRBJ2-1, with 9 positions matching TRBD2. V shed 5 bases, J shed 9 bases, and the junction held 8 bases outside the gene matches. Germline CDR1 is SGHNT and CDR2 is YENEEA. The CDR3 has 14 amino acids.

The sample holds one count of this clone. This chain joins TRBV10-2 and TRBJ2-7; 7 nucleotides align to TRBD1. Germline values: CDR1 WSHSY, CDR2 SAAADI. This CDR3 is built from 14 residues. V was clipped by 5 bases and J by 3 bases; unmatched bases: 7. As DNA, the CDR3 is TGCGCCAGCAGTAAAGGGGGCGGCTACTACGAGCAGTACTTC. It encodes CASSKGGGYYEQYF.

The chain recombines TRBV7-2 with TRBJ1-5; the D is unclear. This CDR3 is 15 amino acids long. The germline V and J ends were trimmed by 1 base and 2 bases, with 9 bases remaining between them. Germline V gene data show CDR1 as SGHTA and CDR2 as FQGNSA. CDR3 in amino acids: CASSLDSGGNQPQHF. DNA for the CDR3: TGTGCCAGCAGCTTAGATTCCGGGGGCAATCAGCCCCAGCATTTT. The variable domain in full, with the rest retrieved from reference TRBV7-2 and TRBJ1-5, is GAGVSQSPSNKVTEKGKDVELRCDPISGHTALYWYRQSLGQGLEFLIYFQGNSAPDKSGLPSDRFSAERTGGSVSTLTIQRTQQEDSAVYLCASSLDSGGNQPQHFGDGTRLSIL.

The genes are TRBV2 and TRBJ1-5, with no clear D. V lost 5 bases and J lost 0, with 11 bases in between. The germline V gene has CDR1 SNHLY and CDR2 FYNNEI. The CDR3 is 15 amino acids. The CDR3 DNA reads TGTGCCAGCAGTAAGGGCATTTATAGCAATCAGCCCCAGCATTTT. Encoded protein: CASSKGIYSNQPQHF.

The V gene is TRBV6-1, the J gene TRBJ2-2; perhaps TRBD1 as D (7 bases). The germline V and J ends were trimmed by 11 bases and 5 bases, with 12 bases remaining between them. The CDR3 is made up of 12 amino acids. CDR1 and CDR2 (germline): MNHNS, SASEGT. This chain's CDR3 is CAGQGGTGELFF. CDR3 in DNA: TGTGCCGGGCAGGGGGGAACCGGGGAGCTGTTTTTT.

The chain is built from TRBV7-2 and TRBJ2-2; weak D call: TRBD2 (6 bases). This CDR3 is built from 15 residues. V dropped 2 bases and J dropped 5 bases, with 12 bases sitting between them. From germline, CDR1 is SGHTA and CDR2 FQGNSA. CDR3 residues: CASSLLSGFTGELFF. DNA of the CDR3: TGTGCCAGCAGCTTACTTAGCGGATTTACCGGGGAGCTGTTTTTT. The whole variable domain, filled in from reference TRBV7-2 and TRBJ2-2, reads GAGVSQSPSNKVTEKGKDVELRCDPISGHTALYWYRQSLGQGLEFLIYFQGNSAPDKSGLPSDRFSAERTGGSVSTLTIQRTQQEDSAVYLCASSLLSGFTGELFFGEGSRLTVL.

CDR3 nucleotides: TGTGCCAGTAGTATGTGGACTAGCGGGGGCACCGGGGAGCTGTTTTTT. Translation: CASSMWTSGGTGELFF. V is TRBV19 and J is TRBJ2-2; 13 nucleotides match TRBD2. Trimming at V came to 3 bases and at J to 4 bases, leaving 2 bases not matched to a gene. Germline CDR1 reads LNHDA; CDR2 reads SQIVND (reference sequence). The CDR3 is made up of 16 amino acids.

To note about this clone: Other nucleotide sequences from this sample produce the same CDR3. This chain joins TRBV5-1 and TRBJ1-1; D ambiguous. This CDR3 is built from 14 residues. Germline CDR1 is SGHRS and CDR2 is YFSETQ. With 0 bases removed from V and 1 base from J, the gap between germline ends came to 7 bases. The CDR3 coding sequence is TGCGCCAGCAGCTTGGCGGTCGGGAACACTGAAGCTTTCTTT. It yields the protein CASSLAVGNTEAFF.

In the case of this clone: The same CDR3 can be traced to other DNA sequences in this sample. The rearrangement joins TRBV5-1 to TRBJ1-1; 7 positions match TRBD1. The CDR3 length is 15 residues. The germline V gene encodes CDR1 SGHRS and CDR2 YFSETQ. V shed 2 bases, J shed 1 base, and the junction held 5 bases outside the gene matches. The CDR3 DNA sequence: TGCGCCAGCAGCTTACGGACAGGAAGGAACACTGAAGCTTTCTTT. It translates to CASSLRTGRNTEAFF.

The V call is TRBV11-2, the J call TRBJ1-6; 8 nucleotides line up with TRBD1. Per the germline V gene, CDR1 is SGHAT and CDR2 is FQNNGV. With 4 bases clipped from V and 7 bases from J, the junction kept 18 bases outside the gene matches. The CDR3 contains 19 residues. CDR3 in DNA: TGTGCCAGCAGCTCGACCTCTTGGGGCGGACAGGGCCTGAATTCACCCCTCCACTTT. Translating it yields CASSSTSWGGQGLNSPLHF.

This chain links TRBV5-1 with TRBJ2-2; TRBD1 agrees at 9 bases. There are 15 residues in the CDR3. Germline-derived CDR1 and CDR2 are SGHRS and YFSETQ. V was clipped by 1 base and J by 6 bases; unmatched bases: 4. DNA of the CDR3: TGCGCCAGCAGCTTGACAGGGGGCTACGCCGGGGAGCTGTTTTTT. The encoded protein is CASSLTGGYAGELFF.

The chain employs TRBV7-2 and TRBJ1-5, with D unresolved. Germline V gives CDR1 SGHTA, CDR2 FQGNSA. Deletions cut 4 bases from V and 6 bases from J, with 10 bases between. The CDR3 is made up of 13 amino acids. The CDR3 DNA reads TGTGCCAGCAGCTCGTCGGGCCCTCAGCCCCAGCATTTT. It is translated as CASSSSGPQPQHF.

CDR3 residues: CASSLKEKLFF. For the CDR3, the DNA is TGTGCCAGCAGTTTAAAAGAAAAACTGTTTTTT. The chain couples TRBV28 to TRBJ1-4; D call uncertain. The CDR3 is 11 amino acids. Germline CDR1 reads MDHEN; CDR2 reads SYDVKM. Trimming removed 2 bases at V and 8 bases at J, with 3 bases between.

The chain joins TRBV6-6 to TRBJ2-5; weak D call: TRBD1 (6 bases). The germline V gene has CDR1 MNHNY and CDR2 SVGAGI (reference sequence). This CDR3 region has 13 residues. Trimming shortened V by 11 bases and J by 1 base, and 14 bases separated the two germline ends. The CDR3 sequence: CACGRGSQETQYF. The CDR3 nucleotides are TGTGCCTGTGGTAGGGGGTCCCAAGAGACCCAGTACTTC.

Points on this clone: In the same sample, other DNA sequences code for this CDR3. V and J are TRBV2 and TRBJ1-6; D not certain. Trimming removed 0 bases from V and 7 bases from J, with 7 bases in between. The CDR3 contains 14 residues. The V gene's germline CDR1 is SNHLY and CDR2 FYNNEI. CDR3 protein: CASSEAGGNSPLHF. DNA of the CDR3: TGTGCCAGCAGTGAAGCGGGCGGCAATTCACCCCTCCACTTT.

The chain employs TRBV9 and TRBJ2-7, with D possibly matching TRBD1 (6 bases). Germline V CDR1 and CDR2: SGDLS, YYNGEE. CDR3 length equals 15 residues. V was cut by 2 bases and J by 2 bases, with 14 bases left in between. In DNA form, the CDR3 reads TGTGCCAGCAGCGTCGGCGCGACAGGACCCTACGAGCAGTACTTC. It translates to CASSVGATGPYEQYF.

V gene TRBV6-6 combines with J gene TRBJ1-1; 7 bases match TRBD1. The germline gives CDR1 MNHNY, CDR2 SVGAGI (reference sequence). The trim removed 3 bases at V and 6 bases at J, leaving 4 bases unmatched. The CDR3 length is 13 residues. This chain's CDR3 is CASSYGTVAEAFF. CDR3 coding DNA: TGTGCCAGCAGTTATGGGACAGTAGCTGAAGCTTTCTTT.

The gene calls are TRBV7-6 and TRBJ2-1, with D possibly being TRBD1 or TRBD2 (5 bases each). From germline, CDR1 is SGHVS and CDR2 FNYEAQ. V lost 1 base, J lost 0 bases, and 7 bases lay in between. This CDR3 has 15 amino acids. DNA of the CDR3: TGTGCCAGCAGCTTAGTTGGGGGCTCCTACAATGAGCAGTTCTTC. Its protein product is CASSLVGGSYNEQFF.

The J gene is TRBJ2-3, the V gene TRBV9, with D unclear. The CDR3 sequence is 18 residues long. Deletions cut 1 base from V and 0 bases from J, with 18 bases between. Germline assignment: CDR1 SGDLS and CDR2 YYNGEE. The DNA for the CDR3 is TGTGCCAGCAGCGTAAGAAACGGACCCATTCAGAGCACAGATACGCAGTATTTT. This gives the protein CASSVRNGPIQSTDTQYF.

Comments on this clone: In the same sample, other DNA sequences code for this CDR3. This chain links TRBV5-1 with TRBJ2-5; D is possibly TRBD1 or TRBD2 (5 bases each). With 4 bases removed from V and 2 bases from J, the gap between germline ends came to 9 bases. CDR1 and CDR2 (germline): SGHRS, YFSETQ. This CDR3 has 13 residues. The CDR3 loop reads CASSPGPQETQYF. DNA of the CDR3: TGCGCCAGCAGCCCGGGGCCGCAAGAGACCCAGTACTTC.

The V gene is TRBV14, the J gene TRBJ2-1, with 7 bases aligning to TRBD2. The CDR3 has 17 residues. Germline V lookup: CDR1 SGHDN, CDR2 FVKESK. The V segment lost 0 bases and the J segment 7 bases; nucleotides outside the gene matches: 12. The CDR3 DNA reads as TGTGCCAGCAGCCAAGAACTCGGTAGCGGGTGGGGGAATGAGCAGTTCTTC. Translated, it gives CASSQELGSGWGNEQFF.